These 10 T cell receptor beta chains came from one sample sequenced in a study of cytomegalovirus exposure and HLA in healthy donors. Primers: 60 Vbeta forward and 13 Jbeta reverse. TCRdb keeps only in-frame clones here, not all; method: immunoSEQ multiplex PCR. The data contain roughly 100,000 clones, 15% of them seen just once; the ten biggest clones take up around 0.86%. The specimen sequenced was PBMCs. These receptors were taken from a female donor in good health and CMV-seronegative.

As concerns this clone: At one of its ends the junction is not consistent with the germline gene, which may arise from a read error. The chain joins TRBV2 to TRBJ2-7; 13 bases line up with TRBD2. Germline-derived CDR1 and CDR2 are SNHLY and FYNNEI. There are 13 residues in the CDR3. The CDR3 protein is CASRTGTSGKIVF. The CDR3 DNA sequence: TGTGCCAGCAGAACCGGGACTAGCGGGAAGATCGTCTTC. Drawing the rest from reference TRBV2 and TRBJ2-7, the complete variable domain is EPEVTQTPSHQVTQMGQEVILRCVPISNHLYFYWYRQILGQKVEFLVSFYNNEISEKSEIFDDQFSVERPDGSNFTLKIRSTKLEDSAMYFCASRTGTSGKIVFGPGTRLTVT.

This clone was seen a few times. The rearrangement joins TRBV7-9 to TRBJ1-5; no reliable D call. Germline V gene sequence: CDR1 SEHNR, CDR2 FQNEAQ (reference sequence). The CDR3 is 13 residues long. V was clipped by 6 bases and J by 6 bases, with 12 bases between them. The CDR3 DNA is TGTGCCAGCAGTCGGGGTGGGGTTCAGCCCCAGCATTTT. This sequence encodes CASSRGGVQPQHF.

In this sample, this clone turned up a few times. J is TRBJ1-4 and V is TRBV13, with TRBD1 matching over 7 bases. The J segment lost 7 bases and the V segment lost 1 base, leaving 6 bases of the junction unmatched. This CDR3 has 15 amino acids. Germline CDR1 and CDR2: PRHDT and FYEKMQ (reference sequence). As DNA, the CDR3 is TGTGCCAGCAGCTTAGTTGGGACAGCGAGTGAAAAACTGTTTTTT. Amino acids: CASSLVGTASEKLFF.

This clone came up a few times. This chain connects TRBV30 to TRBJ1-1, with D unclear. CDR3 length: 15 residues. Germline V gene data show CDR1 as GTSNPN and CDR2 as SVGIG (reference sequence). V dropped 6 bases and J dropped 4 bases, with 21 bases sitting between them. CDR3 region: CACNADTVLGTEAFF. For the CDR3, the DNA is TGTGCCTGCAACGCAGACACAGTATTGGGCACTGAAGCTTTCTTT.

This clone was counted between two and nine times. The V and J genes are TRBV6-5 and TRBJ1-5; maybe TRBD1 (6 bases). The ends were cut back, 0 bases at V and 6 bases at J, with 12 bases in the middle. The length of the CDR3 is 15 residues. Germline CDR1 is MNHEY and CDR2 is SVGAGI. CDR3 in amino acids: CASSYSYRDTQPQHF. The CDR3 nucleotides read TGTGCCAGCAGTTACTCATACAGGGACACTCAGCCCCAGCATTTT.

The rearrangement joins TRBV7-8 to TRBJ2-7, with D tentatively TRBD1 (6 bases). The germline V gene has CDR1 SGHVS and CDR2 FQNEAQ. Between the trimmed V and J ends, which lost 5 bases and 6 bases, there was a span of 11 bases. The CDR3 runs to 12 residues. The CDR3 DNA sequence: TGTGCCAGCAGCCTTCACAGGGCCGAGCAGTACTTC. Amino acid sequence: CASSLHRAEQYF.

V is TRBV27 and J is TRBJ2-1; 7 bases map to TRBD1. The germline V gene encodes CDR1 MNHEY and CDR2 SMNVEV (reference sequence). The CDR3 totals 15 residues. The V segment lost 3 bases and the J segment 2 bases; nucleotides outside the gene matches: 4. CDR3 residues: CASSFDRVPYNEQFF. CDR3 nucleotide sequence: TGTGCCAGCAGTTTTGACAGGGTGCCCTACAATGAGCAGTTCTTC.

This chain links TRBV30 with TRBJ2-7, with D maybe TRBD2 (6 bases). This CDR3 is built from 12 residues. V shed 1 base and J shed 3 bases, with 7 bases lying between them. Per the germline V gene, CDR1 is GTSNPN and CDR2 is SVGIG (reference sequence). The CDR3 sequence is CAWSDGGYEQYF. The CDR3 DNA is TGTGCCTGGAGTGACGGGGGCTACGAGCAGTACTTC. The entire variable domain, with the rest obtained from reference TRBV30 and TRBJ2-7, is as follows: SQTIHQWPATLVQPVGSPLSLECTVEGTSNPNLYWYRQAAGRGLQLLFYSVGIGQISSEVPQNLSASRPQDRQFILSSKKLLLSDSGFYLCAWSDGGYEQYFGPGTRLTVT.

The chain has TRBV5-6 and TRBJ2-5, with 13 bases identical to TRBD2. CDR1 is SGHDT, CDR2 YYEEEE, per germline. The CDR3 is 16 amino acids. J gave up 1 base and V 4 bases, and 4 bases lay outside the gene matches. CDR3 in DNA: TGTGCCAGCAGCCCCCGACTAGCGGGGGGCCAAGAGACCCAGTACTTC. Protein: CASSPRLAGGQETQYF.

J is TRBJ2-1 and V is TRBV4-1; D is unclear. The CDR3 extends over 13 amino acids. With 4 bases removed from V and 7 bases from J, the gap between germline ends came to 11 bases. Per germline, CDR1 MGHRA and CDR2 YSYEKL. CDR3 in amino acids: CASSRTFGNEQFF. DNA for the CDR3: TGCGCCAGCAGCCGTACTTTCGGGAATGAGCAGTTCTTC.